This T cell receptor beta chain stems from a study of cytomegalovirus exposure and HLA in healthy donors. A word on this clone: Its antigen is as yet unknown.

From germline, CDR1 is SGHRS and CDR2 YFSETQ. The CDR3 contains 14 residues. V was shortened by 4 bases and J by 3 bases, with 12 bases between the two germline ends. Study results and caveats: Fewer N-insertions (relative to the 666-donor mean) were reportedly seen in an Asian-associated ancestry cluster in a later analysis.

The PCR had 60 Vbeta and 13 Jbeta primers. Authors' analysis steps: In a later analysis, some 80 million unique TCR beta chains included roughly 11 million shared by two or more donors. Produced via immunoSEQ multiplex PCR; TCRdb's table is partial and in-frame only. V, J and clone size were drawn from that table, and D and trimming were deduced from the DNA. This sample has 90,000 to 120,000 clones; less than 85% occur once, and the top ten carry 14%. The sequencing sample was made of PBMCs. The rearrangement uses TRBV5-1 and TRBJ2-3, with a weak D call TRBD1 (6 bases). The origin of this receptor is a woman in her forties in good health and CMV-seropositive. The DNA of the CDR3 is TGCGCCAGCAGCATCGGACAGACGACAGATACGCAGTATTTT. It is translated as CASSIGQTTDTQYF. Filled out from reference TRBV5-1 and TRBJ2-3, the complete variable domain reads KAGVTQTPRYLIKTRGQQVTLSCSPISGHRSVSWYQQTPGQGLQFLFEYFSETQRNKGNFPGRFSGRQFSNSRSEMNVSTLELGDSALYLCASSIGQTTDTQYFGPGTRLTVL.